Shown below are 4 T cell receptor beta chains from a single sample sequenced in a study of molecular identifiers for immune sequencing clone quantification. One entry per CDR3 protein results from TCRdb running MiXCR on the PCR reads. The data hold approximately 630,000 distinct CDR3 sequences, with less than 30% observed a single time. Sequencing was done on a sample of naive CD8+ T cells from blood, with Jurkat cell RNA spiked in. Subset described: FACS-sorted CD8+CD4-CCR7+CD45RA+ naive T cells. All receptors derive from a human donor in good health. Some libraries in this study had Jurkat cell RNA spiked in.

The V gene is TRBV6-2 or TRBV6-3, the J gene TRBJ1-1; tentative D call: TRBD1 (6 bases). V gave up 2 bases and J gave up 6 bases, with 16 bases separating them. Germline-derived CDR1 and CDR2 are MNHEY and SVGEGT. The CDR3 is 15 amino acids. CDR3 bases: TGTGCCAGCAGTTACACAAAAACAGGGTCCCCTGAAGCTTTCTTT. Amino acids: CASSYTKTGSPEAFF.

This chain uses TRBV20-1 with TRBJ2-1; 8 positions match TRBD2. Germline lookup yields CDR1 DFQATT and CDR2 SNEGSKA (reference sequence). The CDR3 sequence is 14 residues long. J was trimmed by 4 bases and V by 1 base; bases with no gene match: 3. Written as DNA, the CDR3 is TGCAGTGCTAGAGCGGCGGGAGGATACAATGAGCAGTTCTTC. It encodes CSARAAGGYNEQFF.

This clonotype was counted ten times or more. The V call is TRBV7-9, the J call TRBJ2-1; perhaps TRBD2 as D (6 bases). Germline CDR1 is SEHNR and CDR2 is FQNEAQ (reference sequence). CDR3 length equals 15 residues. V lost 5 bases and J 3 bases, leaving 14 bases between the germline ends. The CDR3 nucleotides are TGTGCCAGCAGCCCCGGGACTCGCGACTACAATGAGCAGTTCTTC. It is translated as CASSPGTRDYNEQFF.

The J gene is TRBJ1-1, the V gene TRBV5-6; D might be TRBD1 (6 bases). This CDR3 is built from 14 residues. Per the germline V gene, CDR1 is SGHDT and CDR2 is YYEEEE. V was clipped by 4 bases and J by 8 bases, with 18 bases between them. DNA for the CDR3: TGTGCCAGCAGCCGTAGTGCCGGGACACCAGAAGCTTTCTTT. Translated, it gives CASSRSAGTPEAFF. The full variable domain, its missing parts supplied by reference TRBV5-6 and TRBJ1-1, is DAGVTQSPTHLIKTRGQQVTLRCSPKSGHDTVSWYQQALGQGPQFIFQYYEEEERQRGNFPDRFSGHQFPNYSSELNVNALLLGDSALYLCASSRSAGTPEAFFGQGTRLTVV.